The sequence of this T cell receptor (beta chain) was determined in a study of blood T cell repertoires in COVID-19. As for the study in general: Italy, Spain and the United States were the sources of the convalescent and acute COVID-19 samples. In each case, the material was cDNA or gDNA derived from T cells, B-cell-depleted T cells, or PBMCs.

Germline CDR1 and CDR2: SGHNT and YENEEA. CDR3 size: 13 residues. Trimming cost V 4 bases and J 4 bases; bases outside gene matches: 2. The authors' processing: Scientists estimated how many nucleated cells there were by amplifying reference gene primers. The data were produced by immunoSEQ multiplex PCR, yet TCRdb's version contains in-frame clones alone and is incomplete. From that table come the V and J calls and clone size; the DNA was used to work out D and trimming. Of hundreds of thousands of clones detected, over 85% appear once; the ten largest clones hold 1.5% to 2%. This TCR came from a woman younger than 45 with COVID-19, enrolled during active disease. Sequenced sample: peripheral blood. The gene calls are TRBV11-3 and TRBJ2-3; 7 bases are shared with TRBD1. This CDR3 is CASSYRGPDTQYF. The CDR3 DNA follows: TGTGCCAGCAGCTATAGGGGGCCAGATACGCAGTATTTT.